The 2 T cell receptor beta chains reported below all come from one sample, sequenced in a study of PD-L1 blockade in urothelial cancer. Clones were sequenced by immunoSEQ multiplex PCR, and TCRdb holds only the in-frame ones, with some missing. The repertoire holds around 66,000 clones, more than 70% seen once, with 11% in the top ten. The time point here: peripheral blood 6 weeks after treatment start. This material consisted of PBMCs, taken around atezolizumab (anti-PD-L1) treatment. All receptors derive from a man aged 60 to 75 with urothelial cancer.

Notes on this clone: At one boundary the junction diverges from the germline segment, which might be a read error. The chain has TRBV29-1 and TRBJ1-2; TRBD1 aligns across 7 bases. This CDR3 is 11 amino acids long. CDR1 and CDR2 (germline): SQVTM, ANQGSEA. The chain's CDR3 is CSVEPGGTRAF. Here the CDR3 DNA reads TGCAGCGTTGAGCCAGGGGGGACTCGCGCGTTC.

The chain uses TRBV7-6 and TRBJ1-2; D not certain. Germline V lookup: CDR1 SGHVS, CDR2 FNYEAQ. Deletions cut 5 bases from V and 2 bases from J, with 15 bases between. This CDR3 is 15 amino acids long. The CDR3: CASSPLREMNYGYTF. The CDR3 bases are TGTGCCAGCAGCCCCCTGCGGGAGATGAACTATGGCTACACCTTC.